This entry concerns a single TCR beta chain. V was cut by 5 bases and J by 4 bases, with 8 bases left in between. This CDR3 has 12 residues. The germline V gene has CDR1 MDHEN and CDR2 SYDVKM. These data originate in a study of blood T cell repertoires in COVID-19. Looking at the study overall: Samples of COVID-19 (acute and convalescent) were obtained from the United States, Italy and Spain.

In the authors' methods: Scientists estimated how many nucleated cells there were by amplifying reference gene primers. The data were produced by immunoSEQ multiplex PCR, yet TCRdb's version contains in-frame clones alone and is incomplete. The V and J calls and clone size come from that table; D and trimming were worked out from the DNA. Of some 230,000 clones listed, approximately 85% are singletons. The chain is built from TRBV28 and TRBJ1-2; D not resolved. Sequencing was carried out using peripheral blood. The TCR comes from a man aged 35 to 55 with acute or convalescent COVID-19. Here the CDR3 DNA reads TGTGCCAGCAGTCCCTACGGCTATGGCTACACCTTC. Translating gives CASSPYGYGYTF.